Listed below are T cell receptor beta chains from one sample, sequenced in a study of shared clonotypes between healthy human individuals. Only in-frame clones appear in the TCRdb table, and some are missing; sequencing was by immunoSEQ multiplex PCR. The sample includes 700,000 to 950,000 clones, about 96% of them seen just once. Sequenced material: naive CD8+ T cells sorted from blood. The receptors were gathered from a man in his thirties or forties in good health. Both conserved end residues are part of each CDR3.

j_gene | v_gene | len | CDR3aa
TRBJ2-3 | TRBV9 | 15 | CASSVASGSSDTQYF
TRBJ1-2 | TRBV27 | 13 | CASSLRGSWGYTF
TRBJ2-7 | TRBV4-1 | 16 | CASSQGWGTGAYEQYF
TRBJ1-2 | TRBV29-1 | 14 | CSVETGGSNYGYTF
TRBJ2-2 | TRBV7-8 | 15 | CASSLAGVGTGELFF
TRBJ2-7 | TRBV11-2 | 16 | CASSTLPGLGEHEQYF
TRBJ2-7 | TRBV29-1 | 13 | CSAAGYSSYEQYF
TRBJ1-1 | TRBV9 | 13 | CASSEGDGTEAFF
TRBJ2-7 | TRBV6-4 | 13 | CATFTSGSDEQYF
TRBJ2-1 | TRBV6-5 | 16 | CASSSLYGRGKNEQFF
TRBJ2-2 | TRBV14 | 15 | CASSPQREGSGELFF
TRBJ2-3 | TRBV29-1 | 13 | CSVGSSYTDTQYF
TRBJ2-1 | TRBV7-9 | 16 | CASSLTDRGFQDEQFF
TRBJ2-1 | TRBV4-1 | 16 | CASSHLTSGSYNEQFF
TRBJ1-5 | TRBV7-6 | 20 | CASSRYRVRGKFDSNQPQHF
TRBJ2-5 | TRBV4-1 | 12 | CASSQDRETQYF
TRBJ2-7 | TRBV7-9 | 16 | CASSPPLGPSSYEQYF
TRBJ2-7 | TRBV25-1 | 15 | CASSVTGAAAYEQYF
TRBJ2-3 | TRBV9 | 17 | CASSGYPGLARTDTQYF
TRBJ2-1 | TRBV5-4 | 15 | CASSSWPPLYNEQFF
TRBJ2-3 | TRBV27 | 15 | CASSWGTGVTDTQYF
TRBJ2-1 | TRBV7-7 | 16 | CASSLGTGGPGNEQFF
TRBJ1-5 | TRBV5-8 | 14 | CASSLDNSNQPQHF
TRBJ1-1 | TRBV20-1 | 11 | CSASASVEAFF